There are many counts of the clone carrying this T cell receptor beta chain. Its target is not known. The sample is drawn from a study of T cells in Graves' hyperthyroidism and ophthalmopathy. Overall study results and limits: Before onset, ophthalmopathy was predicted by the model a median about 6.2 months earlier.

The CDR3 consists of 16 residues. V dropped 3 bases and J dropped 5 bases, with 16 bases sitting between them. From RNA transcripts, TCR beta CDR3 regions were amplified. HTBI primers were used for first-round RT-PCR of the TCR CDR3. TCRdb redid the calling of the multiplex PCR reads with MiXCR, one entry per CDR3 protein. The repertoire includes about 130,000 distinct CDR3 sequences, approximately 20% of them detected once, and more than 65% sits in the top ten. Subjects aged 18 to 65 presented with newly diagnosed hyperthyroidism of less than 2 months' duration. Exclusion criteria comprised uncontrolled infection, other autoimmune disease, pregnancy or lactation. It was at first hyperthyroidism diagnosis, before any ophthalmopathy symptoms, that the blood sample was taken.

The chain carries TRBV12-3 or TRBV12-4 and TRBJ2-2; D is perhaps TRBD2 (6 bases). The receptor was isolated from a woman in her fifties or sixties with Graves' hyperthyroidism that later progressed to Graves' ophthalmopathy. Sequences were obtained from blood. CDR3 loop: CASSFRGKGITGELFF. Here the CDR3 DNA reads TGTGCCAGCAGTTTCCGGGGGAAGGGGATAACCGGGGAGCTGTTTTTT.